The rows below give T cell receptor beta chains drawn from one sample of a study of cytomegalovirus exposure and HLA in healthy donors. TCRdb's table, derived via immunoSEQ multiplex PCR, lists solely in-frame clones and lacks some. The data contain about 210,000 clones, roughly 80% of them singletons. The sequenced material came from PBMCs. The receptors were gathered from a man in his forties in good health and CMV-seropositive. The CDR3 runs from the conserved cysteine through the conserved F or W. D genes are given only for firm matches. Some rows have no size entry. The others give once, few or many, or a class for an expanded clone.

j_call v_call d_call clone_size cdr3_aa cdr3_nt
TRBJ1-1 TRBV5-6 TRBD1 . CASSSFWTGADNTEAFF TGTGCCAGCAGCTCTTTTTGGACAGGGGCGGATAACACTGAAGCTTTCTTT
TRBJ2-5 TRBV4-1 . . CASQAGGGETQYF TGCGCCAGCCAAGCGGGTGGAGGGGAGACCCAGTACTTC
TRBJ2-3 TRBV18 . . CASSYRGGTDTQYF TGTGCCAGCTCATATAGGGGCGGCACAGATACGCAGTATTTT
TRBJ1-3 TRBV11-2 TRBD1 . CASSFPWTGFPSGNTIYF TGTGCCAGCAGCTTCCCCTGGACAGGATTCCCCTCTGGAAACACCATATATTTT
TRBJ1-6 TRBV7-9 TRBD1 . CASSPTGGSGSPLHF TGTGCCAGCAGCCCCACAGGGGGAAGCGGATCACCCCTCCACTTT
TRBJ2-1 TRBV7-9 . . CSSSLSPAGLRVEQFF TGTTCCAGCAGCTTATCCCCCGCGGGACTTCGGGTTGAGCAGTTCTTC
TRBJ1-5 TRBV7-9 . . CASSSQGDQPQHF TGTGCCAGCAGCTCACAGGGTGACCAGCCCCAGCATTTT
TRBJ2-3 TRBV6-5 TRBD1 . CASSYRTGRTDTQYF TGTGCCAGCAGTTACCGGACAGGGCGCACCGATACGCAGTATTTT
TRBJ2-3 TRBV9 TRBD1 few CASSSGTESTDTQYF TGTGCCAGCAGCTCCGGGACAGAGAGCACAGATACGCAGTATTTT
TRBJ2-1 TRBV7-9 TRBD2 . CASSPGLAGESYNEQFF TGTGCCAGCAGCCCGGGACTAGCGGGAGAGTCCTACAATGAGCAGTTCTTC
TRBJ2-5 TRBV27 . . CASSLSAQETQYF TGTGCCAGCAGTTTATCGGCCCAAGAGACCCAGTACTTC
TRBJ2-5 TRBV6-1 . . CASSNPGRGQETQYF TGTGCCAGCAGTAACCCGGGCAGGGGCCAAGAGACCCAGTACTTC
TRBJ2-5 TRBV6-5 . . CASSYVGGRETQYF TGTGCCAGCAGTTATGTGGGGGGGCGGGAGACCCAGTACTTC
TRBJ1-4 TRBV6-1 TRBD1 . CASSDRQGGNEKLFF TGTGCCAGCAGTGATAGACAGGGGGGTAATGAAAAACTGTTTTTT
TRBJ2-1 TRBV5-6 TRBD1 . CASSTNPTGVNEQFF TGTGCCAGCAGCACCAATCCCACAGGGGTCAATGAGCAGTTCTTC
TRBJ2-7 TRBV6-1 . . CASSEAGISYEQYF TGTGCCAGCAGTGAAGCGGGCATCTCCTACGAGCAGTACTTC
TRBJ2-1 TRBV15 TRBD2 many CATSREGSGQQFF TGTGCCACCAGCAGAGAAGGTAGCGGGCAGCAGTTCTTC
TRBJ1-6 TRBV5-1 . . CASSQDGLDSPLHF TGCGCCAGCAGCCAGGACGGACTGGATTCACCCCTCCACTTT
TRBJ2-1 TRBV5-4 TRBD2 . CASSRGAGGSYNEQFF TGTGCCAGCAGCAGGGGAGCGGGGGGCTCCTACAATGAGCAGTTCTTC
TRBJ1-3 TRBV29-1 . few CSASTALAGNTIYF TGCAGCGCCTCCACAGCTTTGGCTGGAAACACCATATATTTT
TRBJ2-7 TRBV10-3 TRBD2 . CANPTSGSYEQYF TGTGCCAACCCTACTAGCGGGTCCTACGAGCAGTACTTC
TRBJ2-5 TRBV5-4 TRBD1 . CASRRDRGDETQYF TGTGCCAGCAGGAGGGACAGGGGTGATGAGACCCAGTACTTC
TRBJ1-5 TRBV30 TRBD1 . CAWSRSTGLDQPQHF TGTGCCTGGAGCAGATCGACAGGGTTGGATCAGCCCCAGCATTTT
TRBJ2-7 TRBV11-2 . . CASSLRGRDSTYEQYF TGTGCCAGCAGCTTAAGAGGGCGGGACTCCACCTACGAGCAGTACTTC
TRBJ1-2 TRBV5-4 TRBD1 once CASSPGTGDNYGYTF TGTGCCAGCAGCCCTGGGACAGGGGATAACTATGGCTACACCTTC
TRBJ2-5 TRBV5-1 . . CASSLFSGEEAETQYF TGCGCCAGCAGCTTGTTCTCGGGGGAGGAGGCAGAGACCCAGTACTTC
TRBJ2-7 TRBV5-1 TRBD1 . CASSLQQGVYEQYF TGCGCCAGCAGCTTGCAACAGGGGGTATACGAGCAGTACTTC
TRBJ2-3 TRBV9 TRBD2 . CASSETPGLAGDTQYF TGTGCCAGCAGTGAGACCCCCGGACTAGCGGGAGATACGCAGTATTTT
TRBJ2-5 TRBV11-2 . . CASRRGVQETQYF TGTGCCAGCAGGCGGGGCGTACAAGAGACCCAGTACTTC
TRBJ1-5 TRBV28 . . CASSMSRHLSNQPQHF TGTGCCAGCAGTATGAGCCGACACCTTAGCAATCAGCCCCAGCATTTT
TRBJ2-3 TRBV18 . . CASSPEGGTDTQYF TGTGCCAGCTCGCCCGAGGGGGGCACAGATACGCAGTATTTT